Described below is a single T cell receptor beta chain sequence and its context. What antigen it recognizes has not been identified. An end of the junction does not agree with germline; a read error may underlie this. Library preparation employed the immunoSEQ multiplex PCR assay. In most patients, genomic DNA was isolated using the Qiagen DNeasy Blood and Tissue Kit and sent frozen to Adaptive Biotechnologies for TCR sequencing. For most patients, high-throughput TCR-beta CDR3 sequencing of genomic DNA was performed by Adaptive Biotechnologies. The paper's data handling went like this. TCR sequencing data for around 19 patients were retrieved from Adaptive's ImmunoSEQ software; three other patients were processed with MiXCR and VDJtools. To correct CD4 versus CD8 sorting errors, any sequence found in both subsets at a frequency ratio below 5:1 was removed. CDR3 nucleotide sequences shared between donor and recipient were removed because their origin could not be assigned. At least 2-fold expansion over unstimulated cells and a minimum CFSE-low frequency of 0.002% (template counts) or 0.001% (read counts) were required for clones to be classified as alloreactive. Clones were considered mappable if detected in sequenced pre-transplant spleen, lymph node, or MLR CFSE-low populations of the donor or recipient. The cumulative frequency of alloreactive clones was calculated as a percentage of all sequences, weighted by copy number. The clones in this table, taken by TCRdb from immuneACCESS, are in-frame only. Not every clone is retained; where verified, under half of the shortfall comes from an unresolved V gene, and the cause of the rest is unknown. V and J calls and clone size are copied from that table; D and trimming were computed from the DNA. This sample is represented by approximately 86,000 clones; around 91% of them were singletons. Approximately 0.1% of the sample is held by the ten biggest clonotypes.

These data are taken from a study of graft-versus-host responses after intestinal transplantation (dated by TCRdb to about 2021). Regarding the study in general: The transplants that recipients got were multivisceral, liver-intestinal, or isolated intestinal. The cohort enrolled roughly 25 intestinal transplant recipients including one retransplant, and a few patients lacking pretransplant specimens were excluded. Every recipient was given anti-thymocyte globulin induction, followed by around three years of maintenance tacrolimus and steroids. Rather than being sequenced by the commercial service, samples from a few later patients were sequenced in-house on an Illumina MiSeq and processed with MiXCR. A peak of at least 4% donor T cells among recipient peripheral blood mononuclear cells was the definition used for donor T cell macrochimerism. Graft-versus-host and host-versus-graft alloreactive T cell clones were tracked in the graft, circulation and bone marrow after intestinal transplantation using bulk TCR-beta CDR3 sequencing. Alloreactive clones were identified by sequencing pre-transplant mixed lymphocyte reaction products and comparing these products with unstimulated pre-transplant donor and recipient T cells.

Results and caveats for the whole study, not just this receptor: Early after transplant, declines in HvG clones were associated with peak levels of circulating GvH clones. Conclusions were limited by the relatively low number and heterogeneity of intestinal transplant patients. GvH clones were detected in recipient bone marrow, and some of these GvH clones were observed earlier in ileal mucosa or blood, consistent with an intestinal mucosal origin. In patients with donor T cell macrochimerism, the allografts had high GvH to HvG T cell clonal ratios.

Per the publication, the time point label means: cells obtained before transplantation from donor or recipient. CD3+CD4+ and CD3+CD8+ populations were FACS-sorted from unstimulated pre-transplant donor and recipient cells taken from spleen or lymph nodes. The cysteine opens and the phenylalanine closes a CDR3 of 14 amino acids. Only the CDR3 region is kept as DNA, spanning 42 bases read in frame from base 1. The germline V gene sets CDR1 to LGHNA and CDR2 to YSLEER. The chain employs TRBV4-3 and TRBJ2-3; a tentative D call is TRBD1 (5 bases match). This receptor was taken from a human donor who received an intestinal transplant. Source: unstimulated CD4+ T cells sorted from spleen or lymph node cells, taken before intestinal transplant. The DNA sequence reads TGCGCCAGCAGCCAAGATGGTGGAACAGGTACGCAGTATTTT. Its amino acids are CASSQDGGTGTQYF.